This T cell receptor beta chain derives from a study of blood T cell repertoires in COVID-19. Assay: immunoSEQ multiplex PCR; the TCRdb copy retains only in-frame clones and omits some. This sample has fewer than 500,000 clones, with around 89% found just once. The germline V gene encodes CDR1 MGHDK and CDR2 SYGVNS. This CDR3 has 13 residues. V was cut by 2 bases and J by 6 bases, with 10 bases left in between. The study drew participants aged about 18 to 90 years from 20 to 30 US areas. This receptor was obtained from a young woman with acute COVID-19. V gene TRBV25-1 combines with J gene TRBJ1-2; D is possibly TRBD1 (5 bases). The sample taken for sequencing was PBMCs or T cells enriched from blood (not recorded which). The CDR3 loop reads CASSEEGRDGYTF. Here the CDR3 DNA reads TGTGCCAGCAGTGAAGAGGGGAGGGATGGCTACACCTTC.